The 21 T cell receptor beta chains reported below all come from one sample, sequenced in a study of blood T cell repertoires in COVID-19 (dated by TCRdb to 2020 to 2021). The library relied on the immunoSEQ multiplex PCR assay. TCRdb obtained this table from immuneACCESS and retained in-frame rearrangements with V and J assigned. These tables miss some clones; where compared with another copy, unresolved V genes account for less than half of the shortfall, and the remainder is unexplained. This sample has about 290,000 clones in its table, and approximately 90% of those were observed once. About 3% of the sample is taken by the ten largest. The material sequenced was peripheral blood. The origin of the receptors is a woman aged 25 to 39 with active or convalescent COVID-19.

V is TRBV4-3 and J is TRBJ1-1; D gene unclear. The CDR3 runs 15 residues. The V end lost 4 bases, the J end lost 6 bases, and 18 bases lay between the germline ends. Per germline, CDR1 LGHNA and CDR2 YSLEER. The CDR3 loop is CASSPGRAGVAEAFF. In nucleotides, the CDR3 is TGCGCCAGCAGCCCGGGGAGGGCAGGAGTCGCTGAAGCTTTCTTT.

A word on this clone: The same CDR3 is also encoded by other DNA sequences in this sample. This chain joins TRBV18 and TRBJ1-1, with TRBD1 identical over 9 bases. CDR3 length: 13 residues. Germline V gene data show CDR1 as KGHSH and CDR2 as LQKENI. V shed 3 bases, J shed 4 bases, and the junction held 0 bases outside the gene matches. CDR3 in amino acids: CASSPTGGTEAFF. The CDR3 DNA reads TGTGCCAGCTCACCGACAGGGGGCACTGAAGCTTTCTTT.

The chain is built from TRBV7-2 and TRBJ2-5; 8 nucleotides line up with TRBD2. Germline lookup yields CDR1 SGHTA and CDR2 FQGNSA. J lost 5 bases, V lost 1 base, and 6 bases had no gene match. There are 15 residues in the CDR3. This CDR3 reads CASSLVTGGPETQYF. The CDR3 DNA follows: TGTGCCAGCAGCTTAGTTACGGGGGGGCCGGAGACCCAGTACTTC. The entire variable domain, with the rest obtained from reference TRBV7-2 and TRBJ2-5, is as follows: GAGVSQSPSNKVTEKGKDVELRCDPISGHTALYWYRQSLGQGLEFLIYFQGNSAPDKSGLPSDRFSAERTGGSVSTLTIQRTQQEDSAVYLCASSLVTGGPETQYFGPGTRLLVL.

The gene calls are TRBV5-1 and TRBJ1-2, with D perhaps matching TRBD1 (6 bases). V lost 0 bases, J lost 8 bases, and 20 bases lay in between. The CDR3 loop spans 16 amino acids. Germline V gives CDR1 SGHRS, CDR2 YFSETQ. This CDR3 is CASSLAEDLGARGYTF. Here the CDR3 DNA reads TGCGCCAGCAGCTTGGCGGAGGATCTGGGGGCGAGGGGCTACACCTTC. The variable domain in full, completed from reference TRBV5-1 and TRBJ1-2, reads KAGVTQTPRYLIKTRGQQVTLSCSPISGHRSVSWYQQTPGQGLQFLFEYFSETQRNKGNFPGRFSGRQFSNSRSEMNVSTLELGDSALYLCASSLAEDLGARGYTFGSGTRLTVV.

The J gene is TRBJ2-1, the V gene TRBV10-3; 9 nucleotides line up with TRBD1. Trimming removed 2 bases from V and 3 bases from J; junction bases left unmatched: 2. In germline, CDR1 is ENHRY, CDR2 SYGVKD. The CDR3 is made up of 15 amino acids. The CDR3 region is CAISEGQGLYNEQFF. The DNA for the CDR3 is TGTGCCATCAGTGAGGGACAGGGGCTCTACAATGAGCAGTTCTTC.

The chain employs TRBV7-2 and TRBJ2-3; D ambiguous. This CDR3 is 15 amino acids long. The ends were cut back, 1 base at V and 1 base at J, with 9 bases in the middle. Germline-derived CDR1 and CDR2 are SGHTA and FQGNSA. The DNA for the CDR3 is TGTGCCAGCAGCTTAGGTCTAGTCGGCACAGATACGCAGTATTTT. The encoded protein is CASSLGLVGTDTQYF.

The rearrangement joins TRBV18 to TRBJ2-7, with 8 bases that match TRBD1. The germline V gene encodes CDR1 KGHSH and CDR2 LQKENI. Trimming took 4 bases from V and 5 from J; bases not matched to a gene: 4. The CDR3 has 13 residues. CDR3 sequence reads: CASSRGQGDEQYF. Here the CDR3 DNA reads TGTGCCAGCTCACGAGGACAGGGCGACGAGCAGTACTTC. Complete variable domain (other parts from reference TRBV18 and TRBJ2-7): NAGVMQNPRHLVRRRGQEARLRCSPMKGHSHVYWYRQLPEEGLKFMVYLQKENIIDESGMPKERFSAEFPKEGPSILRIQQVVRGDSAAYFCASSRGQGDEQYFGPGTRLTVT.

CDR3: CAWSGGHNYGYTF. CDR3 nucleotides: TGTGCCTGGAGTGGGGGCCATAACTATGGCTACACCTTC. V is TRBV30 and J is TRBJ1-2; a weak D match, TRBD1 (5 bases). This CDR3 is built from 13 residues. The germline V and J ends were trimmed by 1 base and 1 base, with 7 bases remaining between them. Germline V gene lookup returns CDR1 GTSNPN and CDR2 SVGIG (reference sequence).

The V and J genes are TRBV7-9 and TRBJ1-4; 7 nucleotides line up with TRBD1. The germline V gene has CDR1 SEHNR and CDR2 FQNEAQ (reference sequence). V dropped 5 bases and J dropped 7; count of bases not matched to a gene: 7. This CDR3 region has 14 residues. The CDR3 spells CASSPQGGGEKLFF. The DNA for the CDR3 is TGTGCCAGCAGCCCCCAGGGGGGAGGTGAAAAACTGTTTTTT.

CDR3 bases: TGTGCCAGCAGGGAGGGGCCAGCCTGGGATACGCAGTATTTT. This encodes CASREGPAWDTQYF. The V and J genes are TRBV7-2 and TRBJ2-3; possibly TRBD2 for D (6 bases). Germline CDR1 and CDR2: SGHTA and FQGNSA. With 6 bases removed from V and 6 bases from J, the gap between germline ends came to 16 bases. This CDR3 has 14 amino acids. Variable domain in full (rest from reference TRBV7-2 and TRBJ2-3): GAGVSQSPSNKVTEKGKDVELRCDPISGHTALYWYRQSLGQGLEFLIYFQGNSAPDKSGLPSDRFSAERTGGSVSTLTIQRTQQEDSAVYLCASREGPAWDTQYFGPGTRLTVL.

The chain combines TRBV4-3 with TRBJ1-2, with 7 bases matching TRBD1. Germline V gene sequence: CDR1 LGHNA, CDR2 YSLEER. V was pared by 1 base and J by 4 bases, with 6 bases of the junction left unmatched. The CDR3 runs to 15 residues. The chain's CDR3 is CASSQVVQGGYGYTF. The CDR3 region has the DNA TGCGCCAGCAGCCAAGTAGTTCAGGGGGGCTATGGCTACACCTTC.

The chain uses TRBV6-5 and TRBJ1-1, with 9 bases lining up with TRBD1. The CDR3 contains 14 residues. V gave up 6 bases and J gave up 8 bases; unmatched junction bases: 10. Per germline, CDR1 MNHEY and CDR2 SVGAGI. In nucleotides, the CDR3 is TGTGCCAGCAGGCCGGACAGGGGCCCTGACGAAGCTTTCTTT. Translating it yields CASRPDRGPDEAFF.

The chain uses TRBV5-4 and TRBJ1-2; D unclear. The CDR3 runs to 14 residues. The germline gives CDR1 SGHNT, CDR2 YYREEE (reference sequence). V was pared by 4 bases and J by 8 bases, with 18 bases between. The CDR3 sequence is CASSPVGANGGYTF. CDR3 in DNA: TGTGCCAGCAGCCCTGTGGGAGCTAACGGGGGCTACACCTTC.

This chain links TRBV29-1 with TRBJ2-5; the match to TRBD1 covers 11 bases. Losses at the gene ends were 7 bases for V and 6 bases for J; bases not matched to a gene: 13. Per germline, CDR1 SQVTM and CDR2 ANQGSEA. The CDR3 is 15 amino acids. CDR3 nucleotides: TGCAGCGCCCCCCTTGGGACAGGGGGGAGGAAGACCCAGTACTTC. Translated: CSAPLGTGGRKTQYF.

This clone was found once. V gene TRBV5-1 combines with J gene TRBJ1-3; D not certain. The CDR3 loop spans 15 amino acids. Germline CDR1 and CDR2: SGHRS and YFSETQ. Trimming took 1 base from V and 4 from J, leaving 12 bases between them. CDR3 coding DNA: TGCGCCAGCAGCTTGACGGGGAAAGGGGGAAACACCATATATTTT. Translating it yields CASSLTGKGGNTIYF.

V usage is TRBV6-6 and J usage is TRBJ1-1; TRBD1 is a possible D gene (5 bases). Per the germline V gene, CDR1 is MNHNY and CDR2 is SVGAGI (reference sequence). V lost 2 bases, J lost 1 base, and 11 bases lay in between. This CDR3 spans 15 amino acids. As DNA, the CDR3 is TGTGCCAGCAGTTACGGGGGGAAGGGGAACACTGAAGCTTTCTTT. Protein product: CASSYGGKGNTEAFF.

The CDR3 DNA sequence: TGCGCCAGCGCTTCGGCAGGGGACACCGGGGAGCTGTTTTTT. Protein product: CASASAGDTGELFF. The V and J genes are TRBV5-1 and TRBJ2-2; D is possibly TRBD1 (6 bases). Trimming removed 7 bases at V and 3 bases at J, with 13 bases between. There are 14 residues in the CDR3. Germline lookup yields CDR1 SGHRS and CDR2 YFSETQ.

The chain carries TRBV6-2 or TRBV6-3 and TRBJ2-5, with a tentative D call TRBD2 (7 bases). The CDR3 covers 14 residues. Germline CDR1 reads MNHEY; CDR2 reads SVGEGT. V was trimmed by 6 bases and J by 3 bases, leaving 14 bases between them. The CDR3 loop reads CASSRGGAEETQYF. CDR3 bases: TGTGCCAGCAGCAGAGGGGGGGCGGAAGAGACCCAGTACTTC.

This chain links TRBV5-5 with TRBJ1-6; D is perhaps TRBD1 (6 bases). The germline V gene has CDR1 SGHKS and CDR2 YYEKEE (reference sequence). Between the trimmed V and J ends, which lost 6 bases and 7 bases, there was a span of 17 bases. The CDR3 is 15 amino acids. This chain's CDR3 is CASTLRGAQNSPLHF. For the CDR3, the DNA is TGTGCCAGCACCCTCCGGGGGGCACAAAATTCACCCCTCCACTTT.

This clone was picked up one time. The chain has TRBV11-1 and TRBJ1-1; D possibly corresponds to TRBD1 (5 bases). The ends were cut back, 7 bases at V and 4 bases at J, with 16 bases in the middle. CDR3 length equals 14 residues. The germline V gene encodes CDR1 SGHAT and CDR2 FQDESV (reference sequence). CDR3 sequence: CASIPFGGTTEAFF. CDR3 coding DNA: TGTGCCAGCATCCCCTTCGGGGGGACCACTGAAGCTTTCTTT.

The V and J genes are TRBV7-2 and TRBJ2-5; D is possibly TRBD2 (6 bases). Germline CDR1 and CDR2: SGHTA and FQGNSA. The V and J ends lost 5 bases and 5 bases respectively, with 18 bases between them. The CDR3 sequence is 15 residues long. The DNA of the CDR3 is TGTGCCAGCAGCCCGATCGGGGCCCGGGGGGAGACCCAGTACTTC. This translates into CASSPIGARGETQYF.